These 11 T cell receptor beta chains originate from one sample sequenced in a study of T cell repertoires in cytomegalovirus infection. No cognate antigen is known for these TCRs. TCRdb reanalysed the reads using MiXCR and keeps one entry per CDR3 protein. Here the sample spans fewer than 950,000 distinct CDR3 sequences, about 33% being singletons. This specimen was cultured CD8+ T cells from PBMCs, taken from culture after CMV antigen stimulation. These receptors were collected from a human donor in good health (CMV status not recorded). Some clones in this sample may be carry-over from other donors' samples.

This clonotype was counted only a few times. V gene TRBV4-1 combines with J gene TRBJ2-6; 7 nucleotides line up with TRBD1. The CDR3 extends over 17 amino acids. Germline V lookup: CDR1 MGHRA, CDR2 YSYEKL. The V segment lost 1 base and the J segment 2 bases; nucleotides outside the gene matches: 5. This CDR3 reads CASSQAGGETGANVLTF. The CDR3 nucleotides are TGCGCCAGCAGCCAAGCAGGGGGTGAGACTGGGGCCAACGTCCTGACTTTC.

This clonotype was seen a single time. This chain links TRBV6-2 or TRBV6-3 with TRBJ2-3; the match to TRBD2 covers 13 bases. The germline V gene has CDR1 MNHEY and CDR2 SVGEGT. With V trimmed by 4 bases and J by 2 bases, 3 bases remained unmatched. This CDR3 spans 16 amino acids. This CDR3 is CASSSTSGGYTDTQYF. For the CDR3, the DNA is TGTGCCAGCAGTTCGACTAGCGGGGGGTACACAGATACGCAGTATTTT.

The V gene is TRBV3-1, the J gene TRBJ1-1; 7 bases match TRBD1. CDR3 length: 14 amino acids. Germline loops: CDR1 LGHDT, CDR2 YNNKEL (reference sequence). The trim removed 3 bases at V and 3 bases at J, leaving 4 bases unmatched. The CDR3 DNA is TGTGCCAGCAGCCAGGAGGGACAGCACACTGAAGCTTTCTTT. This codes for CASSQEGQHTEAFF.

The gene calls are TRBV4-3 and TRBJ2-1; D may match TRBD1 or TRBD2 (5 bases each). Trimming stripped 1 base from V and 4 bases from J, with 11 bases between. In germline, CDR1 is LGHNA, CDR2 YSLEER. The CDR3 is 15 amino acids. The CDR3 DNA is TGCGCCAGCAGCCAAGGGTTGGGGGATTACAATGAGCAGTTCTTC. As protein: CASSQGLGDYNEQFF.

The chain joins TRBV5-1 to TRBJ2-7; the D call may be TRBD1 or TRBD2 (6 bases each). This CDR3 has 15 residues. V gave up 4 bases and J gave up 0 bases, with 14 bases separating them. Looked up from germline, CDR1 is SGHRS and CDR2 is YFSETQ. The CDR3 DNA follows: TGCGCCAGCAGCGCGGGACATGGGAGCTCCTACGAGCAGTACTTC. Its protein is CASSAGHGSSYEQYF.

This clonotype was seen more than once but under ten times. The gene calls are TRBV18 and TRBJ1-5; a weak D match, TRBD1 (5 bases). Germline V gene data show CDR1 as KGHSH and CDR2 as LQKENI. There are 16 residues in the CDR3. Trimming left V 4 bases short and J 1 base short, with 14 bases between. The CDR3 sequence is CASSLLYRDSNQPQHF. The CDR3 DNA reads TGTGCCAGCTCACTACTGTACCGGGACAGCAATCAGCCCCAGCATTTT. The variable domain in full, with the rest retrieved from reference TRBV18 and TRBJ1-5, is NAGVMQNPRHLVRRRGQEARLRCSPMKGHSHVYWYRQLPEEGLKFMVYLQKENIIDESGMPKERFSAEFPKEGPSILRIQQVVRGDSAAYFCASSLLYRDSNQPQHFGDGTRLSIL.

The chain joins TRBV10-2 to TRBJ2-5, with D possibly being TRBD1 (5 bases). Deletions cut 7 bases from V and 2 bases from J, with 8 bases between. This CDR3 comprises 12 residues. Germline V gene data show CDR1 as WSHSY and CDR2 as SAAADI. The CDR3 sequence is CASKKGQETQYF. The CDR3 DNA sequence: TGCGCCAGCAAGAAGGGGCAAGAGACCCAGTACTTC.

The V call is TRBV3-1, the J call TRBJ1-5, with D possibly TRBD1 on 5 matching bases. Germline-derived CDR1 and CDR2 are LGHDT and YNNKEL (reference sequence). This CDR3 region has 17 residues. V shed 1 base and J shed 0 bases, with 13 bases lying between them. This CDR3 is CASSQGTQSYSNQPQHF. CDR3 DNA sequence: TGTGCCAGCAGCCAAGGGACACAGTCCTATAGCAATCAGCCCCAGCATTTT.

This chain connects TRBV7-6 to TRBJ1-3, with no clear D. Germline CDR1 and CDR2: SGHVS and FNYEAQ. The CDR3 has 13 amino acids. Trimming took 0 bases from V and 6 from J, leaving 6 bases between them. CDR3 sequence reads: CASSLAVENTIYF. The CDR3 coding sequence is TGTGCCAGCAGCTTAGCTGTGGAAAACACCATATATTTT.

V and J are TRBV7-9 and TRBJ1-1; D is ambiguous. Trimming removed 1 base at V and 6 bases at J, with 18 bases between. Per the germline V gene, CDR1 is SEHNR and CDR2 is FQNEAQ (reference sequence). The CDR3 loop spans 16 amino acids. CDR3 nucleotide sequence: TGTGCCAGCAGCTTAGATCCGGTCAAACCGGAGCCTGAAGCTTTCTTT. Translating it yields CASSLDPVKPEPEAFF.

V is TRBV30 and J is TRBJ1-1; D perhaps matches TRBD1 (5 bases). V was cut by 0 bases and J by 6 bases, with 11 bases left in between. CDR1 is GTSNPN and CDR2 is SVGIG in the germline V gene (reference sequence). This CDR3 region has 13 residues. The CDR3 spells CAWSVGRGPEAFF. The CDR3 DNA reads as TGTGCCTGGAGTGTAGGAAGGGGACCTGAAGCTTTCTTT.